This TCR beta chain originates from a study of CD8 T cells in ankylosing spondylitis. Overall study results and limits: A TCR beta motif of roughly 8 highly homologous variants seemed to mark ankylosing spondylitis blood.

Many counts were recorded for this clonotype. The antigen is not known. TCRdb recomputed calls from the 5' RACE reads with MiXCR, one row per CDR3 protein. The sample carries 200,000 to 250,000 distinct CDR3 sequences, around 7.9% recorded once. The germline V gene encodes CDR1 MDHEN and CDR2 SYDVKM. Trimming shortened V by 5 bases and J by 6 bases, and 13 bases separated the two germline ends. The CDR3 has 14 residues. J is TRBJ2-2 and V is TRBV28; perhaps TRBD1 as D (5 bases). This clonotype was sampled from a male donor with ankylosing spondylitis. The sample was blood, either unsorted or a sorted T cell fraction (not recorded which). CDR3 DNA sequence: TGTGCCAGCAGTCTCCTCCCAGGGTCCGGGGAGCTGTTTTTT. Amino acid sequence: CASSLLPGSGELFF.